These T cell receptor beta chains were read from a single sample in a study of kidney transplant recipient with SARS-CoV-2 infection. TCRdb re-derived calls from the reads in MiXCR, one entry per CDR3 protein. This repertoire shows roughly 230,000 distinct CDR3 sequences, 25% to 35% found once; its top ten account for nearly 7.5%. This sample comprised a blood sample, obtained at baseline and on day 111 from a kidney transplant recipient. The source of these receptors is a male patient between 25 and 39 years old who had COVID-19 and was a kidney transplant recipient. Some T cells may originate from the graft donor. Each CDR3 is given with its conserved first and last residue. The D gene is left open where the match is weak. Clone size is shown for a subset of rows, as once, few, many or a class of expanded clone.

v_gene	len	j_gene	d_gene	abundance	CDR3nt	CDR3aa
TRBV16	17	TRBJ1-2	-	many	TGTGCCAGCAGCGAAGACCGGGTCGTTAGAAAGACCTATGGCTACACCTTC	CASSEDRVVRKTYGYTF
TRBV23-1	17	TRBJ1-2	-	few	TGCGCCAGCAGTAGTATACAGCTACGCAGAAAGACCTATGGCTACACCTTC	CASSSIQLRRKTYGYTF
TRBV7-9	14	TRBJ2-5	-	many	TGTGCCAGCAGCTTAGCCAGTGACCAAGAGACCCAGTACTTC	CASSLASDQETQYF
TRBV11-3	17	TRBJ2-1	TRBD2	-	TGTGCCAGCAGCTTAGTATCGCCTAGCGGGAGTCGGGGTGAGCAGTTCTTC	CASSLVSPSGSRGEQFF
TRBV19	16	TRBJ1-2	-	many	TGTGCCAGTAGTACTAGGGAAAGGTCGGCAAACTATGGCTACACCTTC	CASSTRERSANYGYTF
TRBV3-1	18	TRBJ1-3	-	many	TGTGCCAGCAGCCGGCAATGGGGCCCCACCGTCTCTGGAAACACCATATATTTT	CASSRQWGPTVSGNTIYF
TRBV7-2	14	TRBJ2-2	-	-	TGTGCCAGCAGCTTAACCCCCGACACCGGGGAGCTGTTTTTT	CASSLTPDTGELFF
TRBV20-1	14	TRBJ2-2	TRBD1	many	TGCAGTGCTCGCACAGGGGGGAACACCGGGGAGCTGTTTTTT	CSARTGGNTGELFF
TRBV14	16	TRBJ1-6	-	many	TGTGCCAGCAGCCAAGGATTGGGGCAGCCTAATTCACCCCTCCACTTT	CASSQGLGQPNSPLHF
TRBV4-1	13	TRBJ1-3	-	-	TGCGCCAACAGCCAACTATCTGGAAACACCATATATTTT	CANSQLSGNTIYF
TRBV2	13	TRBJ2-7	-	many	TGTGCCAGCAGTGAACAAAATACCTACGAGCAGTACTTC	CASSEQNTYEQYF
TRBV7-1	17	TRBJ1-2	-	many	TGTGCCAGCAGCGGTCTCTTTCACGAGGGAAAGACCTATGGCTACACCTTC	CASSGLFHEGKTYGYTF
TRBV6-1	13	TRBJ2-7	-	many	TGTGCCAGCAGTGAAAGGACCCCCTACGAGCAGTACTTC	CASSERTPYEQYF
TRBV6-5	16	TRBJ1-1	-	many	TGTGCCAGCAGTTACACCAACACCCCAATGAACACTGAAGCTTTCTTT	CASSYTNTPMNTEAFF
TRBV3-1	16	TRBJ1-1	-	many	TGTGCCAGCAGCCAAGAGGGGGAAGGGAAGAACACTGAAGCTTTCTTT	CASSQEGEGKNTEAFF
TRBV4-1	18	TRBJ1-2	TRBD1	many	TGCGCCAGCAGCCAATCCGAGGGAGGACAGGTCGGCTACTATGGCTACACCTTC	CASSQSEGGQVGYYGYTF
TRBV18	15	TRBJ1-2	-	many	TGTGCCAGCTCACCACGGGACGCCTCGGTTGGTGGCTACACCTTC	CASSPRDASVGGYTF
TRBV7-9	15	TRBJ2-2	-	many	TGTGCCAGCAGCCTTGAGGGGAGTCGAACCGGGGAGCTGTTTTTT	CASSLEGSRTGELFF
TRBV12-3/TRBV12-4	17	TRBJ1-2	-	many	TGTGCCAGCAGTCGTGGCTGCAGCTTCCGAAAGACCTATGGCTACACCTTC	CASSRGCSFRKTYGYTF
TRBV18	15	TRBJ2-3	TRBD2	few	TGTGCCAGCTCATTACGGGGCGGGGGATCAGATACGCAGTATTTT	CASSLRGGGSDTQYF
TRBV18	14	TRBJ2-3	-	-	TGTGCCAGCTCGCCAGGGGCGAACACAGATACGCAGTATTTT	CASSPGANTDTQYF
TRBV5-8	15	TRBJ1-1	-	many	TGTGCCAGCAGCTTCCTGGCAGGGATGAACACTGAAGCTTTCTTT	CASSFLAGMNTEAFF
TRBV7-6	20	TRBJ2-6	-	-	TGTGCCAGCAGCTCCCCTAGGGGGACAGGCGGGGGCTCCGGGGCCAACGTCCTGACTTTC	CASSSPRGTGGGSGANVLTF
TRBV9	15	TRBJ2-7	TRBD1	many	TGTGCCAGCAGCGTAACGGGGACAGCAGGCTACGAGCAGTACTTC	CASSVTGTAGYEQYF
TRBV24-1	17	TRBJ1-2	-	many	TGTGCCACCAGTAAAAATTTTAGTACCAGAAAGACCTATGGCTACACCTTC	CATSKNFSTRKTYGYTF
TRBV6-2/TRBV6-3	17	TRBJ1-2	-	many	TGTGCCAGCAGTAGTGATCGCTGCATCGGAAAGACCTATGGCTACACCTTC	CASSSDRCIGKTYGYTF
TRBV12-5	17	TRBJ1-2	-	many	TGTGCTAGTGGTATGCGCTTTTTGCAGGGAAAGACCTATGGCTACACCTTC	CASGMRFLQGKTYGYTF
TRBV15	17	TRBJ1-2	-	many	TGTGCCACCAGCCCAGGGCCAAGGTGTGGAAAGACCTATGGCTACACCTTC	CATSPGPRCGKTYGYTF
TRBV7-9	12	TRBJ1-1	-	many	TGTGCCAGCAGCTCACCGAACACTGAAGCTTTCTTT	CASSSPNTEAFF
TRBV30	16	TRBJ2-5	-	many	TGTGCCTGGAGTCCCCCGGGGGCTCAGGTCGGGGAGACCCAGTACTTC	CAWSPPGAQVGETQYF
TRBV6-1	17	TRBJ1-2	-	few	TGTGCCAGCAGTCTTTCCCGCTCTATGCGAAAGACCTGTGGCTACACCTTC	CASSLSRSMRKTCGYTF
TRBV7-2	15	TRBJ2-3	-	-	TGTGCCAGCAGCTTATACCACGGGAGAGGGGATACGCAGTATTTT	CASSLYHGRGDTQYF
TRBV27	14	TRBJ2-7	-	many	TGTGCCAGCAGTTCCGGGAGACTTACCTACGAGCAGTACTTC	CASSSGRLTYEQYF
TRBV6-5	16	TRBJ1-3	-	many	TGTGCCAGCAGTTACTCACAGGCTCCCTCTGGAAACACCATATATTTT	CASSYSQAPSGNTIYF
TRBV7-3	14	TRBJ2-7	TRBD2	many	TGTGCCAGCAGCTCCTACGGGGGGGGCTACGAGCAGTACTTC	CASSSYGGGYEQYF
TRBV6-2/TRBV6-3	15	TRBJ2-1	TRBD2	-	TGTGCCGGCAGGCCTGGACTAGCGGGCCTTTTGGAGCAGTTCTTC	CAGRPGLAGLLEQFF
TRBV2	8	TRBJ2-3	-	many	TGTGCCAGCGGTACGCAGTATTTT	CASGTQYF
TRBV8-2	17	TRBJ2-6	-	many	TGTGGCAGGTTCAGAAGGATAACACAAAGTCGGGCCAACGTCCTGACTTTC	CGRFRRITQSRANVLTF
TRBV6-5	16	TRBJ1-6	TRBD1	many	TGTGCCAGCAGGGGACAGGGGAGCTCCTATAATTCACCCCTCCACTTT	CASRGQGSSYNSPLHF
TRBV30	11	TRBJ1-1	-	-	TGTGCCTGGAGTGTGGTGGGTGAAGCTTCCTTT	CAWSVVGEASF
TRBV14	15	TRBJ2-2	-	many	TGTGCCAGCAGCCGGTTGGGACAGAACACCGGGGAGCTGTTTTTT	CASSRLGQNTGELFF
TRBV6-5	14	TRBJ2-2	-	many	TGTGCCAGCAGCCTTGATCGGAACACCGGGGAGCTGTTTTTT	CASSLDRNTGELFF
TRBV7-7	15	TRBJ2-2	-	many	TGTGCCAGCAGCCCGCCTGGCGAGAACACCGGGGAGCTGTTTTTT	CASSPPGENTGELFF
TRBV3-1	17	TRBJ1-2	-	many	TGTGCCAGCAGCCTATTCCGCACCCTTCGAAAGACCTATGGCTACACCTTC	CASSLFRTLRKTYGYTF
TRBV19	13	TRBJ2-1	-	many	TGTGCCAGTAAAAAGGACTCCTACAATGAGCAGTTCTTC	CASKKDSYNEQFF
TRBV6-2/TRBV6-3	14	TRBJ1-3	-	-	TGTGCCAGCAGTTACTCGGGGAGTCGAAACACCATATATTTT	CASSYSGSRNTIYF
TRBV2	15	TRBJ2-1	-	many	TGTGCCAGCAGTTCAACTAGAACCTCCTACAATGAGCAGTTCTTC	CASSSTRTSYNEQFF
TRBV5-1	15	TRBJ1-1	TRBD1	many	TGCGCCAGCAGCTTGACAGGGGAGGTCTTCACTGAAGCTTTCTTT	CASSLTGEVFTEAFF
TRBV4-1	17	TRBJ2-6	-	many	TGCGCCAGCAGCCTCGGGGGGCCTAGCTCTGGGGCCAACGTCCTGACTTTC	CASSLGGPSSGANVLTF
TRBV12-3/TRBV12-4	17	TRBJ1-2	-	-	TGTGCCAGCAGTGTCTCTCACACAGCAGGAAAGACCAATGGCTACACCTTC	CASSVSHTAGKTNGYTF
TRBV6-1	16	TRBJ1-1	TRBD1	many	TGTGCCAGCAGTGACCAGGGGGCGATTTGGAACACTGAAGCTTTCTTT	CASSDQGAIWNTEAFF
TRBV5-6	16	TRBJ1-2	-	few	TGTGCCAGCTCACGAATCAATAGTCGAAAGACCTATGGCTACACCTTC	CASSRINSRKTYGYTF
TRBV18	14	TRBJ2-3	TRBD1	many	TGTGCCAGCTCGGGACAGACTAGCACAGATACGCAGTATTTT	CASSGQTSTDTQYF
TRBV5-5	16	TRBJ2-5	TRBD1	few	TGTGCCAGCAGCTTGAGGGGGGACAGGGTGGGAGAGACCCAGTACTTC	CASSLRGDRVGETQYF
TRBV24-1	14	TRBJ2-5	TRBD2	-	TGTGCCACCAGTCCTAGCGGGGGGATAGAGACCCAGTACTTC	CATSPSGGIETQYF
TRBV19	15	TRBJ2-7	-	many	TGTGCCAGTAGTATTGTAACAGGCCGTTCCTACGAGCAGTACTTC	CASSIVTGRSYEQYF
TRBV4-3	16	TRBJ2-3	TRBD1	few	TGCGCCAGCCGCCGTAGTCTGAGGGGGCTTACAGATACGCAGTATTTT	CASRRSLRGLTDTQYF
TRBV19	16	TRBJ2-3	-	-	TGTGCCAGTAGTATAGGTCGGGCAGGGAGCACAGATACGCGGTATTTT	CASSIGRAGSTDTRYF
TRBV4-1	16	TRBJ2-7	TRBD1	many	TGCGCCAGCAGCCAAACTACAGGGGGCATAGGCTACGAGCAGTACTTC	CASSQTTGGIGYEQYF